The 29 T cell receptor beta chains in this list originate from one sample, sequenced in a study of T cells in Graves' hyperthyroidism and ophthalmopathy. Amplification of TCR beta CDR3 regions was performed using RNA transcripts as template. HTBI primers were the set used in a first-round RT-PCR of the TCR CDR3. TCRdb re-derived calls from the multiplex PCR reads in MiXCR, one entry per CDR3 protein. The repertoire includes 450,000 to 700,000 distinct CDR3 sequences, just over 45% of them detected once, and around 20% sits in the top ten. The sequenced sample was peripheral blood or thyroid tissue (not recorded which). The origin of the receptors is an adult woman with Graves' disease, either hyperthyroidism or ophthalmopathy (not recorded which).

The rearrangement uses TRBV9 and TRBJ1-5; D is ambiguous. Germline assignment: CDR1 SGDLS and CDR2 YYNGEE. CDR3 length: 15 residues. V lost 2 bases and J 2 bases, leaving 11 bases between the germline ends. The CDR3 spells CASSVDGLGNQPQHF. For the CDR3, the DNA is TGTGCCAGCAGCGTGGATGGTTTGGGCAATCAGCCCCAGCATTTT.

This clonotype has a count of ten or more. The rearrangement joins TRBV6-5 to TRBJ1-1; 7 nucleotides agree with TRBD1. The germline V gene encodes CDR1 MNHEY and CDR2 SVGAGI. The V and J ends lost 4 bases and 4 bases, in that order; junction bases with no gene match: 12. The length of the CDR3 is 16 residues. The CDR3 sequence is CASSSIRAGGVTEAFF. The CDR3 DNA reads TGTGCCAGCAGTTCCATCCGGGCAGGGGGAGTCACTGAAGCTTTCTTT.

This clonotype came up many times. The chain has TRBV20-1 and TRBJ1-5, with TRBD1 matching 7 bases. This CDR3 spans 11 amino acids. The J segment lost 14 bases and the V segment lost 5 bases, leaving 9 bases of the junction unmatched. Germline V gives CDR1 DFQATT, CDR2 SNEGSKA (reference sequence). CDR3 in amino acids: CSAGPPGGKHF. The CDR3 region has the DNA TGCAGTGCTGGGCCCCCAGGGGGGAAGCATTTT.

In its sample, this clonotype was seen many times. The V and J genes are TRBV14 and TRBJ1-1; TRBD1 aligns across 11 bases. The germline V gene encodes CDR1 SGHDN and CDR2 FVKESK. Germline trimming cut 8 bases from V and 4 bases from J; bases unmatched to any gene: 0. The CDR3 totals 12 residues. This chain's CDR3 is CASGTGGTEAFF. In nucleotides, the CDR3 is TGTGCCAGCGGGACAGGGGGCACTGAAGCTTTCTTT.

The rearrangement joins TRBV7-6 to TRBJ1-6, with D maybe TRBD1 (6 bases). V lost 7 bases and J 10 bases, leaving 20 bases between the germline ends. Looked up from germline, CDR1 is SGHVS and CDR2 is FNYEAQ. This CDR3 comprises 15 residues. Here the CDR3 reads CASTRTRQGQSPLHF. The CDR3 bases are TGTGCCAGCACCAGGACACGTCAGGGGCAATCACCCCTCCACTTT.

This clonotype was recorded many times. J is TRBJ2-2 and V is TRBV4-1; tentative D call: TRBD2 (6 bases). Trimming removed 1 base from V and 4 bases from J, with 19 bases in between. Per germline, CDR1 MGHRA and CDR2 YSYEKL. The CDR3 sequence is 18 residues long. The CDR3 DNA reads TGCGCCAGCAGCCAAGGACGAGTCGGGAGATTGGGCACCGGGGAGCTGTTTTTT. Protein sequence: CASSQGRVGRLGTGELFF.

Many counts were recorded for this clonotype. The chain has TRBV2 and TRBJ1-4; D unclear. CDR1 is SNHLY and CDR2 is FYNNEI in the germline V gene. V lost 2 bases to trimming and J lost 0 bases, with 7 bases between them. The CDR3 extends over 15 amino acids. The CDR3 sequence: CASSESGATNEKLFF. CDR3 in DNA: TGTGCCAGCAGTGAATCGGGAGCAACTAATGAAAAACTGTTTTTT.

This clonotype was observed a handful of times. The rearrangement links TRBV10-2 to TRBJ2-7; D is perhaps TRBD1 or TRBD2 (5 bases each). This CDR3 is built from 15 residues. V lost 8 bases and J 0 bases, leaving 17 bases between the germline ends. CDR1 WSHSY and CDR2 SAAADI come from the germline V gene. CDR3 DNA sequence: TGCGCCAGCTTCCTCGGGGCCGGTTACTCCTACGAGCAGTACTTC. Translated, it gives CASFLGAGYSYEQYF.

The V gene is TRBV29-1, the J gene TRBJ1-5; D remains ambiguous. The CDR3 has 13 amino acids. CDR1 is SQVTM, CDR2 ANQGSEA, per germline. V lost 8 bases, J lost 4 bases, and 15 bases lay in between. In DNA, the CDR3 is TGCAGCTTGGAGGACGGGAGAAATCAGCCCCAGCATTTT. It specifies CSLEDGRNQPQHF.

This clonotype has only a few counts. The genes are TRBV4-1 and TRBJ2-5, with a weak D call TRBD2 (6 bases). The germline V and J ends were trimmed by 5 bases and 2 bases, with 27 bases remaining between them. This CDR3 spans 19 amino acids. Germline CDR1 reads MGHRA; CDR2 reads YSYEKL. The CDR3 bases are TGCGCCAGCAGCAAAAGGGGATCGGAGCGAGGGACTGGTCAAGAGACCCAGTACTTC. Amino acid sequence: CASSKRGSERGTGQETQYF.

This clonotype was counted a single time. The V gene is TRBV6-1, the J gene TRBJ1-2; D remains unclear. Germline CDR1 and CDR2: MNHNS and SASEGT. The CDR3 totals 12 residues. Deletions cut 2 bases from V and 5 bases from J, with 6 bases between. Written as DNA, the CDR3 is TGTGCCAGCAGTGAATCACAGTATGGCTACACCTTC. Translating it yields CASSESQYGYTF.

CDR3 sequence reads: CAWKGVTEAFF. CDR3 nucleotides: TGTGCCTGGAAAGGAGTCACTGAAGCTTTCTTT. The genes are TRBV30 and TRBJ1-1; D remains ambiguous. The germline V and J ends were trimmed by 4 bases and 4 bases, with 7 bases remaining between them. CDR1 and CDR2 (germline): GTSNPN, SVGIG (reference sequence). The CDR3 runs to 11 residues.

The CDR3 here is CASSQASRETEAFF. CDR3 bases: TGCGCCAGCAGCCAAGCGTCCAGGGAGACTGAAGCTTTCTTT. The V and J genes are TRBV4-1 and TRBJ1-1; tentatively, D is TRBD1 (5 bases). The germline V gene encodes CDR1 MGHRA and CDR2 YSYEKL. CDR3 size: 14 residues. V lost 1 base to trimming and J lost 5 bases, with 11 bases between them.

The rearrangement uses TRBV29-1 and TRBJ1-2; 7 nucleotides agree with TRBD1. The CDR3 contains 13 residues. The germline V gene has CDR1 SQVTM and CDR2 ANQGSEA. V shed 6 bases and J 6 bases; nucleotides not matched to a gene: 10. CDR3 coding DNA: TGCAGCGTCGGTGACAGGGCGCGGAATGGCTACACCTTC. Translating gives CSVGDRARNGYTF.

In the case of this clonotype: At one end the junction does not follow the germline gene, possibly because of a read error. The chain joins TRBV5-5 to TRBJ2-5; D may be TRBD2 (6 bases). The CDR3 length is 14 residues. Germline CDR1 SGHKS, CDR2 YYEKEE (reference sequence). In nucleotides, the CDR3 is TGCGCCAGCAGCCCAATTCGACTAGAGGAGACCCAGTACTTC. It is translated as CASSPIRLEETQYF.

CDR3 region: CASSSYRGRKSAGELFF. The CDR3 DNA is TGTGCCAGCAGTTCCTACAGGGGACGAAAGTCAGCCGGGGAGCTGTTTTTT. The chain joins TRBV12-3 or TRBV12-4 to TRBJ2-2; 7 bases fit TRBD1. This CDR3 comprises 17 residues. The trim removed 4 bases at V and 6 bases at J, leaving 14 bases unmatched.

This clonotype was seen repeatedly, ten times or more. V is TRBV4-1 and J is TRBJ1-2; no clear D gene. The CDR3 runs 13 residues. The germline CDR1 and CDR2 sequences are MGHRA and YSYEKL. V was trimmed by 4 bases and J by 13 bases, leaving 19 bases between them. The CDR3 sequence: CASSRTGPVKSTF. CDR3 sequence (DNA): TGCGCCAGCAGCCGCACCGGGCCAGTCAAAAGCACCTTC.

Comment on this clonotype: Germline and junction disagree at one end, which may indicate a read error. The gene calls are TRBV2 and TRBJ1-2, with TRBD1 matching over 7 bases. The CDR3 runs 12 residues. From germline, CDR1 is SNHLY and CDR2 FYNNEI. The CDR3 nucleotides read TGTACCAGCAGTGAACAGGGGCGTGGCTACACCTTC. This encodes CTSSEQGRGYTF.

This clonotype came up many times. The V and J genes are TRBV5-1 and TRBJ2-2, with a tentative D call TRBD1 (5 bases). The V and J ends lost 2 bases and 8 bases respectively, with 7 bases between them. The CDR3 runs to 12 residues. Germline CDR1 and CDR2: SGHRS and YFSETQ. The DNA of the CDR3 is TGCGCCAGCAGCTTTCGGACAGGGGAGCTGTTTTTT. It translates to CASSFRTGELFF.

The sample holds many counts of this clonotype. The chain carries TRBV12-3 or TRBV12-4 and TRBJ2-7; D tentatively fits TRBD1 or TRBD2 (5 bases each). The V and J ends lost 6 bases and 3 bases respectively, with 12 bases between them. This CDR3 is 13 amino acids long. The CDR3: CASRGRDRYEQYF. In nucleotides, the CDR3 is TGTGCCAGCAGGGGCCGGGACCGCTACGAGCAGTACTTC.

The rearrangement joins TRBV19 to TRBJ1-1, with D possibly being TRBD1 (5 bases). V was shortened by 1 base and J by 4 bases, with 13 bases between the two germline ends. There are 15 residues in the CDR3. Germline V CDR1 and CDR2: LNHDA, SQIVND (reference sequence). The CDR3 here is CASSIVRGASTEAFF. Written as DNA, the CDR3 is TGTGCCAGTAGTATAGTAAGAGGGGCGAGCACTGAAGCTTTCTTT.

This clonotype has just one count. The chain couples TRBV20-1 to TRBJ1-6, with D unresolved. Germline CDR1 DFQATT, CDR2 SNEGSKA (reference sequence). CDR3 length: 14 amino acids. The V gene lost 3 bases and the J gene lost 2 bases, with 8 bases spanning the gap. The CDR3 here is CSASAGAYNSPLHF. CDR3 nucleotides: TGCAGTGCTAGCGCCGGGGCCTATAATTCACCCCTCCACTTT.

This clonotype has at least ten counts. An end of the junction does not agree with germline; a read error may underlie this. The chain joins TRBV12-3 or TRBV12-4 to TRBJ1-1; the match to TRBD1 covers 7 bases. The CDR3 contains 14 residues. This chain's CDR3 is CASTPSQGDTETFF. DNA for the CDR3: TGTGCCAGCACCCCGAGTCAGGGGGATACTGAAACTTTCTTT.

This clonotype has ten or more counts. V gene TRBV4-1 combines with J gene TRBJ2-7, with D uncertain. Germline V gene lookup returns CDR1 MGHRA and CDR2 YSYEKL. Trimming stripped 0 bases from V and 3 bases from J, with 12 bases between. There are 15 residues in the CDR3. The CDR3 is CASSQEPGRNYEQYF. CDR3 nucleotide sequence: TGCGCCAGCAGCCAAGAGCCTGGGCGGAACTACGAGCAGTACTTC.

This chain links TRBV10-3 with TRBJ1-5; a possible D gene is TRBD1 (5 bases). V gave up 3 bases and J gave up 4 bases, with 19 bases separating them. The CDR3 consists of 17 residues. Germline V lookup: CDR1 ENHRY, CDR2 SYGVKD. CDR3 region: CAISETNTGTGNQPQHF. CDR3 bases: TGTGCCATCAGTGAAACTAACACCGGGACCGGGAATCAGCCCCAGCATTTT.

In its sample, this clonotype was seen a few times. The chain links TRBV6-6 to TRBJ1-3, with D possibly TRBD1 on 6 matching bases. There are 15 residues in the CDR3. V lost 6 bases, J lost 3 bases, and 15 bases lay in between. Germline V CDR1 and CDR2: MNHNY, SVGAGI (reference sequence). The CDR3 DNA reads as TGTGCCAGCAGGCCCTTACAGGGTTTTGGAAACACCATATATTTT. Protein product: CASRPLQGFGNTIYF.

This rearrangement joins TRBV5-6 to TRBJ2-7; 7 bases are a match to TRBD1. The V segment lost 0 bases and the J segment 6 bases; nucleotides outside the gene matches: 3. Looked up from germline, CDR1 is SGHDT and CDR2 is YYEEEE. The CDR3 is 13 amino acids. The CDR3: CASSLEGAVEQYF. For the CDR3, the DNA is TGTGCCAGCAGCTTGGAGGGGGCGGTCGAGCAGTACTTC.

As for this clonotype: A much larger clone differs from this one at a single base, so this may be a read error. DNA of the CDR3: TGTGCCAGCAGCTTCAAAGAGGGGGGTAGGTCCTACGGGCAGTACTTC. Protein sequence: CASSFKEGGRSYGQYF. V and J are TRBV7-8 and TRBJ2-7; either TRBD1 or TRBD2 may supply D (6 bases each). This CDR3 comprises 16 residues. CDR1 and CDR2 from the germline V gene are SGHVS and FQNEAQ.

This clonotype was seen many times. The chain recombines TRBV15 with TRBJ1-2, with 7 bases fitting TRBD1. CDR3 length equals 15 residues. V dropped 5 bases and J dropped 8; count of bases not matched to a gene: 14. CDR1 and CDR2 (germline): LNHNV, YYDKDF (reference sequence). In DNA, the CDR3 is TGTGCCACCAGCCCCCGAGGCGGGACAGCTCGCGGCTACACCTTC. As protein: CATSPRGGTARGYTF.